These 20 T cell receptor beta chains came from one sample sequenced in a study of blood T cells in healthy people across ages. A J-beta primer mix and a sample-barcoded 5' primer were used in a second PCR of about 7 to 12 cycles. TCRdb itself ran the 5' RACE reads through MiXCR, one entry per CDR3 protein. In the table there are 1 million or so distinct CDR3 sequences, roughly 24% of which are singletons. Separately, the same data were catalogued under a study of T cells of mothers and their children.

Sequencing was carried out using blood. The receptors here all came from a girl under 10 years old in good health.

The table lists this clonotype with a few counts. The chain carries TRBV5-1 and TRBJ2-7; 7 bases line up with TRBD1. The trim removed 3 bases at V and 5 bases at J, leaving 8 bases unmatched. The CDR3 runs 14 residues. The germline CDR1 and CDR2 sequences are SGHRS and YFSETQ. The CDR3 reads CASSWSTGEDEQYF. Here the CDR3 DNA reads TGCGCCAGCAGCTGGAGCACAGGGGAAGACGAGCAGTACTTC.

The genes are TRBV6-1 and TRBJ1-1; D is unclear. CDR3 length: 13 amino acids. With 7 bases removed from V and 2 bases from J, the gap between germline ends came to 11 bases. CDR1 is MNHNS and CDR2 is SASEGT in the germline V gene. In DNA form, the CDR3 reads TGTGCCAGCATTAATACAGCCAACACTGAAGCTTTCTTT. As protein: CASINTANTEAFF.

The V gene is TRBV28, the J gene TRBJ2-3, with a possible D match to TRBD1 (6 bases). The CDR3 covers 14 residues. Germline values: CDR1 MDHEN, CDR2 SYDVKM. Trimming removed 3 bases at V and 2 bases at J, with 9 bases between. For the CDR3, the DNA is TGTGCCAGCAGTTTTAGGACAGACACAGATACGCAGTATTTT. Translated, it gives CASSFRTDTDTQYF.

The sample holds a few counts of this clonotype. The chain combines TRBV15 with TRBJ2-7; 7 bases match TRBD1. The CDR3 totals 15 residues. Losses at the gene ends were 2 bases for V and 5 bases for J; bases not matched to a gene: 9. Germline V gene lookup returns CDR1 LNHNV and CDR2 YYDKDF (reference sequence). In DNA, the CDR3 is TGTGCCACCAGCAGAATTATTACAGGGGCGGACGAGCAGTACTTC. This encodes CATSRIITGADEQYF.

A few counts support this clonotype. The rearrangement joins TRBV29-1 to TRBJ2-5, with 11 positions matching TRBD2. Trimming at V came to 4 bases and at J to 0 bases, leaving 22 bases not matched to a gene. The CDR3 spans 21 residues. Germline CDR1 reads SQVTM; CDR2 reads ANQGSEA. CDR3 loop: CSVVLAGGQFREVTYQETQYF. CDR3 bases: TGCAGCGTTGTGTTAGCGGGAGGGCAATTCCGGGAGGTAACGTACCAAGAGACCCAGTACTTC.

This clonotype was recorded only once. The rearrangement links TRBV9 to TRBJ1-1; 7 bases match TRBD1. CDR3 length equals 13 residues. The germline V gene has CDR1 SGDLS and CDR2 YYNGEE. The J segment lost 6 bases and the V segment lost 3 bases, leaving 5 bases of the junction unmatched. In nucleotides, the CDR3 is TGTGCCAGCAGCGATGAACAGGGGTCTGAAGCTTTCTTT. Protein: CASSDEQGSEAFF.

The chain links TRBV4-2 to TRBJ2-7; D uncertain. V lost 0 bases and J lost 4, with 10 bases in between. Germline V lookup: CDR1 LGHNA, CDR2 YNFKEQ. This CDR3 comprises 14 residues. CDR3 loop: CASSQEEKGYEQYF. The CDR3 DNA follows: TGTGCCAGCAGCCAAGAAGAAAAGGGATACGAGCAGTACTTC.

The V gene is TRBV3-1, the J gene TRBJ2-5, with D tentatively TRBD2 (6 bases). The CDR3 is made up of 11 amino acids. The V end was cut by 3 bases, the J end by 12 bases, with 11 bases between. Germline V lookup: CDR1 LGHDT, CDR2 YNNKEL (reference sequence). Here the CDR3 reads CASSHGLKEYF. Here the CDR3 DNA reads TGTGCCAGCAGCCATGGACTAAAGGAGTACTTC.

The chain employs TRBV7-9 and TRBJ2-1; TRBD2 matches at 7 bases. The DNA end favors TRBJ2-5, so the J call may be wrong. CDR1 and CDR2 from the germline V gene are SEHNR and FQNEAQ (reference sequence). The CDR3 runs to 15 residues. CDR3 nucleotide sequence: TGTGCCAGCAGCACCCCGGGAGGCCTGGGGGAGACCCAGTACTTC. It specifies CASSTPGGLGETQYF.

The chain employs TRBV2 and TRBJ1-4, with TRBD1 as a possible D gene (5 bases). The V and J ends lost 5 bases and 0 bases respectively, with 10 bases between them. From germline, CDR1 is SNHLY and CDR2 FYNNEI. This CDR3 comprises 15 residues. This CDR3 is CASSPDRPTNEKLFF. CDR3 sequence (DNA): TGTGCCAGCAGTCCTGACAGACCAACTAATGAAAAACTGTTTTTT.

The gene calls are TRBV7-9 and TRBJ2-5; D is undetermined. The last part of the DNA fits TRBJ2-7 better; the J call may be wrong. The CDR3 consists of 12 residues. From germline, CDR1 is SEHNR and CDR2 FQNEAQ (reference sequence). The CDR3 DNA follows: TGTGCCAGCAGCTTAACGACAAGCGAGCAGTACTTC. Its protein is CASSLTTSEQYF.

This clonotype has only a few counts. The chain uses TRBV24-1 and TRBJ2-2, with 10 positions matching TRBD2. After removal of 4 bases from V and 6 bases from J, the junction contained 7 bases not matched to a gene. The V gene's germline CDR1 is KGHDR and CDR2 SFDVKD. This CDR3 spans 16 amino acids. In DNA, the CDR3 is TGTGCCACCAGTGAAGCGGGGGGGCCGTTATCCGGGGAGCTGTTTTTT. The encoded protein is CATSEAGGPLSGELFF.

This chain links TRBV3-1 with TRBJ2-5; D is undetermined. Germline CDR1 is LGHDT and CDR2 is YNNKEL (reference sequence). There are 13 residues in the CDR3. V was cut by 7 bases and J by 7 bases, with 16 bases left in between. CDR3 in amino acids: CASNTRPLGTQYF. CDR3 nucleotide sequence: TGTGCCAGCAACACCCGGCCTCTGGGGACCCAGTACTTC.

The rearrangement joins TRBV7-8 to TRBJ2-7; weak D call: TRBD2 (6 bases). The CDR3 totals 14 residues. The germline CDR1 and CDR2 sequences are SGHVS and FQNEAQ. The ends were cut back, 5 bases at V and 6 bases at J, with 17 bases in the middle. CDR3 protein: CASSQSQLAREQYF. As DNA, the CDR3 is TGTGCCAGCAGCCAATCCCAGCTAGCGCGCGAGCAGTACTTC.

The chain couples TRBV27 to TRBJ1-2; D is uncertain. The CDR3 has 16 amino acids. The germline V gene encodes CDR1 MNHEY and CDR2 SMNVEV (reference sequence). V lost 0 bases and J 2 bases, leaving 13 bases between the germline ends. In DNA form, the CDR3 reads TGTGCCAGCAGTTTATCCCCCCCCCCAGAAAACTATGGCTACACCTTC. This sequence encodes CASSLSPPPENYGYTF.

This clonotype was recorded a few times. The chain is built from TRBV5-4 and TRBJ2-7, with TRBD2 identical over 9 bases. In germline, CDR1 is SGHNT, CDR2 YYREEE (reference sequence). V lost 4 bases, J lost 7 bases, and 9 bases stayed unmatched. The CDR3 runs to 14 residues. CDR3 amino acids: CASSTGLASWEQYF. The CDR3 DNA reads TGTGCCAGCAGCACGGGACTAGCTTCGTGGGAGCAGTACTTC.

The V call is TRBV29-1, the J call TRBJ2-7, with D perhaps given as TRBD1 or TRBD2 (5 bases each). Looked up from germline, CDR1 is SQVTM and CDR2 is ANQGSEA. V was shortened by 5 bases and J by 2 bases, with 13 bases between the two germline ends. The length of the CDR3 is 13 residues. CDR3 in DNA: TGCAGCGTTATCGTGTGGGGGACCTACGAGCAGTACTTC. This gives the protein CSVIVWGTYEQYF.

This clonotype came up many times. This chain links TRBV5-1 with TRBJ2-4, with 10 nucleotides matching TRBD1. V dropped 0 bases and J dropped 5; count of bases not matched to a gene: 2. CDR3 length equals 15 residues. CDR1 is SGHRS and CDR2 is YFSETQ in the germline V gene. In DNA, the CDR3 is TGCGCCAGCAGCTTGGGAGGACAGGGGGAAAACATTCAGTACTTC. This encodes CASSLGGQGENIQYF.

This rearrangement joins TRBV7-6 to TRBJ2-3, with D uncertain. V lost 7 bases to trimming and J lost 8 bases, with 13 bases between them. Germline V gene lookup returns CDR1 SGHVS and CDR2 FNYEAQ. The CDR3 contains 12 residues. CDR3 loop: CASTRLNITQYF. The CDR3 coding sequence is TGTGCCAGCACCCGCTTGAACATTACGCAGTATTTT.

V is TRBV5-1 and J is TRBJ1-5, with D tentatively TRBD1 (5 bases). The germline V gene has CDR1 SGHRS and CDR2 YFSETQ. With 1 base removed from V and 0 bases from J, the gap between germline ends came to 8 bases. The CDR3 has 15 amino acids. Here the CDR3 reads CASSLKGASNQPQHF. The CDR3, as DNA: TGCGCCAGCAGCTTGAAAGGGGCTAGCAATCAGCCCCAGCATTTT.